One sample yielded the 29 T cell receptor beta chains listed below, sequenced in a study of T cell repertoires in aging, cancer and after chemotherapy. Peripheral blood genomic DNA, not sorted cells or RNA, was the template. TRB rearrangements spanning V, D and J were amplified using mixed TRB-A/B primers. TCRdb reanalysed the multiplex PCR reads using MiXCR and keeps one entry per CDR3 protein. The sample holds roughly 4,600 distinct CDR3 sequences, less than 75% seen once. Sequenced material: blood. The receptors stem from a human donor with a solid tumor.

The chain is built from TRBV6-2 or TRBV6-3 and TRBJ2-7; the D gene could be TRBD1 or TRBD2 (6 bases each). Per germline, CDR1 MNHEY and CDR2 SVGEGT. V was clipped by 0 bases and J by 0 bases, with 21 bases between them. This CDR3 is 19 amino acids long. This chain's CDR3 is CASSYSMDSGGIPSYEQYF. In DNA, the CDR3 is TGTGCCAGCAGTTACTCGATGGACAGTGGCGGGATCCCCTCCTACGAGCAGTACTTC.

The chain recombines TRBV14 with TRBJ1-2, with 11 bases identical to TRBD1. The CDR3 covers 17 residues. V was clipped by 4 bases and J by 2 bases; unmatched bases: 9. CDR1 SGHDN and CDR2 FVKESK come from the germline V gene. CDR3 DNA: TGTGCCAGCAGCCGCCGTGGGCGGGACAGGGGGAACTATGGCTACACCTTC. It translates to CASSRRGRDRGNYGYTF.

The genes are TRBV6-1 and TRBJ1-5, with a tentative D call TRBD1 (6 bases). Germline V lookup: CDR1 MNHNS, CDR2 SASEGT. V lost 0 bases and J 4 bases, leaving 10 bases between the germline ends. CDR3 length: 15 amino acids. CDR3 in DNA: TGTGCCAGCAGTGAAGCGAGGGGGAATAATCAGCCCCAGCATTTT. This sequence encodes CASSEARGNNQPQHF.

V is TRBV11-3 and J is TRBJ1-1; perhaps TRBD1 as D (6 bases). Germline CDR1 SGHNT, CDR2 YENEEA. The CDR3 has 14 amino acids. V lost 3 bases and J lost 4, with 12 bases in between. DNA for the CDR3: TGTGCCAGCAGCTTTCTCCGGGGGCCCACTGAAGCTTTCTTT. Translating gives CASSFLRGPTEAFF.

V usage is TRBV6-5 and J usage is TRBJ2-7, with 13 bases aligning to TRBD2. Germline assignment: CDR1 MNHEY and CDR2 SVGAGI. V lost 0 bases and J lost 1; bases outside the gene matches: 0. CDR3 length: 16 amino acids. The CDR3 nucleotides read TGTGCCAGCAGTTACTCACTAGCGGGAGGGTCCTACGAGCAGTACTTC. Its protein product is CASSYSLAGGSYEQYF.

This chain links TRBV19 with TRBJ2-5; 12 positions agree with TRBD2. Germline lookup yields CDR1 LNHDA and CDR2 SQIVND (reference sequence). V dropped 2 bases and J dropped 7; count of bases not matched to a gene: 5. This CDR3 spans 15 amino acids. CDR3 amino acids: CASSITSGGTGTQYF. CDR3 bases: TGTGCCAGTAGTATAACTAGCGGGGGGACCGGGACCCAGTACTTC.

This clonotype was counted only a few times. The chain carries TRBV7-2 and TRBJ2-1; 7 nucleotides align to TRBD2. This CDR3 comprises 12 residues. Trimming at V came to 7 bases and at J to 8 bases, leaving 5 bases not matched to a gene. CDR1 and CDR2 from the germline V gene are SGHTA and FQGNSA. CDR3 amino acids: CASTSLAYEQFF. The DNA of the CDR3 is TGTGCCAGCACCTCACTAGCGTATGAGCAGTTCTTC.

This clonotype appeared a few times. This chain uses TRBV14 with TRBJ1-5; D call uncertain. Germline V lookup: CDR1 SGHDN, CDR2 FVKESK. The V end was cut by 5 bases, the J end by 0 bases, with 5 bases between. CDR3 length: 13 residues. CDR3 loop: CASSSSSNQPQHF. Written as DNA, the CDR3 is TGTGCCAGCAGCTCATCTAGCAATCAGCCCCAGCATTTT.

V is TRBV5-1 and J is TRBJ1-1; D is ambiguous. The CDR3 length is 14 residues. Germline V lookup: CDR1 SGHRS, CDR2 YFSETQ. The germline V and J ends were trimmed by 4 bases and 1 base, with 11 bases remaining between them. Written as DNA, the CDR3 is TGCGCCAGCAGCCCCGGCGGGCAGAACACTGAAGCTTTCTTT. This sequence encodes CASSPGGQNTEAFF.

V gene TRBV14 combines with J gene TRBJ2-5; the D is unclear. Trimming removed 2 bases from V and 3 bases from J, with 16 bases in between. CDR1 SGHDN and CDR2 FVKESK come from the germline V gene. The CDR3 extends over 16 amino acids. The CDR3 DNA is TGTGCCAGCAGCCAACCCCGGGCCCGCTGGGAAGAGACCCAGTACTTC. Amino acid sequence: CASSQPRARWEETQYF.

The rearrangement uses TRBV11-3 and TRBJ1-1, with D maybe TRBD1 (6 bases). With 4 bases removed from V and 4 bases from J, the gap between germline ends came to 13 bases. CDR1 and CDR2 (germline): SGHNT, YENEEA. The CDR3 has 14 residues. CDR3 protein: CASSSLLGATEAFF. CDR3 bases: TGTGCCAGCAGCTCGCTGTTGGGGGCCACTGAAGCTTTCTTT.

CDR3 DNA sequence: TGTGCCAGTAGCCCCATGAGGGCCCTTAGCAATCAGCCCCAGCATTTT. It is translated as CASSPMRALSNQPQHF. This rearrangement joins TRBV19 to TRBJ1-5; D is uncertain. The CDR3 is made up of 16 amino acids. Trimming removed 6 bases from V and 0 bases from J, with 15 bases in between. From germline, CDR1 is LNHDA and CDR2 SQIVND (reference sequence).

The chain uses TRBV6-2 or TRBV6-3 and TRBJ1-5, with 7 bases that match TRBD1. Germline V gene sequence: CDR1 MNHEY, CDR2 SVGEGT. The CDR3 consists of 14 residues. V shed 5 bases, J shed 4 bases, and the junction held 5 bases outside the gene matches. In DNA form, the CDR3 reads TGTGCCAGCAGTCCGACAGGGAGGAATCAGCCCCAGCATTTT. It is translated as CASSPTGRNQPQHF.

This clonotype has a single count. The J gene is TRBJ2-7, the V gene TRBV20-1; 16 positions match TRBD2. Germline assignment: CDR1 DFQATT and CDR2 SNEGSKA (reference sequence). This CDR3 comprises 18 residues. V lost 6 bases, J lost 2 bases, and 13 bases stayed unmatched. This chain's CDR3 is CSARPVPGLAGGAYEQYF. CDR3 DNA: TGCAGTGCGCGACCCGTCCCGGGACTAGCGGGAGGGGCCTACGAGCAGTACTTC.

This chain joins TRBV6-1 and TRBJ1-1, with a possible D match to TRBD1 (6 bases). This CDR3 spans 15 amino acids. CDR1 is MNHNS, CDR2 SASEGT, per germline. The ends were cut back, 5 bases at V and 1 base at J, with 14 bases in the middle. The CDR3 DNA sequence: TGTGCCAGCAGTTACTCAATGGACAGGAACACTGAAGCTTTCTTT. It codes for CASSYSMDRNTEAFF.

CDR3 sequence: CASSLPPRLAGVTGELFF. DNA of the CDR3: TGTGCCAGCAGCCTACCACCTAGGCTAGCGGGAGTTACCGGGGAGCTGTTTTTT. The chain has TRBV7-9 and TRBJ2-2; 10 bases line up with TRBD2. Per the germline V gene, CDR1 is SEHNR and CDR2 is FQNEAQ (reference sequence). Trimming removed 5 bases from V and 5 bases from J; junction bases left unmatched: 14. CDR3 length: 18 residues.

V usage is TRBV7-9 and J usage is TRBJ1-4; no clear D gene. CDR1 SEHNR and CDR2 FQNEAQ come from the germline V gene (reference sequence). This CDR3 spans 13 amino acids. The V and J ends lost 5 bases and 7 bases respectively, with 11 bases between them. This CDR3 reads CASSGTIGEKLFF. The CDR3 DNA sequence: TGTGCCAGCAGCGGAACTATAGGTGAAAAACTGTTTTTT.

The V and J genes are TRBV29-1 and TRBJ1-1; possible D gene TRBD1, 6 bases. The CDR3 spans 13 residues. CDR1 SQVTM and CDR2 ANQGSEA come from the germline V gene. V lost 7 bases, J lost 0 bases, and 12 bases lay in between. The CDR3 nucleotides are TGCAGCGCCCGGACAGACCTGAACACTGAAGCTTTCTTT. Its protein is CSARTDLNTEAFF.

In this sample, this clonotype turned up a few times. The V gene is TRBV5-5, the J gene TRBJ2-7, with D possibly TRBD1 on 5 matching bases. Trimming left V 1 base short and J 0 bases short, with 17 bases between. The CDR3 has 17 residues. Germline loops: CDR1 SGHKS, CDR2 YYEKEE (reference sequence). The CDR3 DNA follows: TGTGCCAGCAGCTTGATTCCCTTCGGGCAGGGCTCCTACGAGCAGTACTTC. The encoded protein is CASSLIPFGQGSYEQYF.

The chain has TRBV11-2 and TRBJ1-1; a weak D match, TRBD1 (6 bases). Germline CDR1 and CDR2: SGHAT and FQNNGV. The CDR3 contains 14 residues. Deletions cut 8 bases from V and 3 bases from J, with 16 bases between. CDR3 sequence: CASARGGIDTEAFF. For the CDR3, the DNA is TGTGCCAGCGCCCGAGGGGGAATAGACACTGAAGCTTTCTTT.

The chain has TRBV21-1 and TRBJ2-2; the tabulated D call, TRBD1, remains unverified against the DNA. TRBV21-1 is given as a pseudogene. There are 15 residues in the CDR3. The CDR3 reads CASSKVQTGPGELFF. CDR3 nucleotides: TGTGCCAGCAGCAAAGTGCAAACAGGCCCCGGGGAGCTGTTTTTT.

The rearrangement joins TRBV6-2 or TRBV6-3 to TRBJ1-1, with D perhaps matching TRBD1 (5 bases). Trimming removed 0 bases at V and 5 bases at J, with 13 bases between. This CDR3 spans 15 amino acids. Germline V gene sequence: CDR1 MNHEY, CDR2 SVGEGT. This chain's CDR3 is CASSYSGEGRTEAFF. CDR3 bases: TGTGCCAGCAGTTACTCGGGGGAAGGGCGGACTGAAGCTTTCTTT.

This clonotype was observed a handful of times. The V and J genes are TRBV19 and TRBJ1-2; 12 bases line up with TRBD1. V lost 5 bases, J lost 8 bases, and 6 bases stayed unmatched. Germline loops: CDR1 LNHDA, CDR2 SQIVND (reference sequence). This CDR3 region has 14 residues. In nucleotides, the CDR3 is TGTGCCAGTAGTTGGGGACAGGGGGCAGCCGGCTACACCTTC. Amino acid sequence: CASSWGQGAAGYTF.

CDR3 in DNA: TGTGCCAGCAGCTCACTAGCGGGAGCAGATACGCAGTATTTT. This sequence encodes CASSSLAGADTQYF. The rearrangement joins TRBV7-2 to TRBJ2-3; TRBD2 matches at 11 bases. V gave up 4 bases and J gave up 4 bases; unmatched junction bases: 1. The CDR3 is made up of 14 amino acids. Germline-derived CDR1 and CDR2 are SGHTA and FQGNSA.

The chain couples TRBV29-1 to TRBJ2-1, with D maybe TRBD2 (7 bases). The germline CDR1 and CDR2 sequences are SQVTM and ANQGSEA. V shed 3 bases and J shed 8 bases, with 20 bases lying between them. The CDR3 extends over 15 amino acids. CDR3 DNA: TGCAGCGTTGAGGGGGGGGCCTCGTTCATGGATGAGCAGTTCTTC. Its protein product is CSVEGGASFMDEQFF.

The V call is TRBV5-1, the J call TRBJ1-1; perhaps TRBD1 as D (6 bases). Germline CDR1 is SGHRS and CDR2 is YFSETQ. The CDR3 runs 13 residues. The V and J ends lost 0 bases and 5 bases respectively, with 8 bases between them. The CDR3 protein is CASSLAGTTEAFF. In DNA form, the CDR3 reads TGCGCCAGCAGCTTGGCAGGGACAACTGAAGCTTTCTTT.

The rearrangement links TRBV20-1 to TRBJ2-7; no firm D call. Trimming cost V 3 bases and J 6 bases, with 15 bases left between them. The germline gives CDR1 DFQATT, CDR2 SNEGSKA (reference sequence). There are 13 residues in the CDR3. The CDR3 reads CSASGPRWGEQYF. The CDR3 DNA sequence: TGCAGTGCTAGCGGACCCCGGTGGGGCGAGCAGTACTTC.

V usage is TRBV19 and J usage is TRBJ1-3; 8 bases match TRBD1. CDR1 and CDR2 (germline): LNHDA, SQIVND (reference sequence). With V trimmed by 7 bases and J by 2 bases, 10 bases remained unmatched. The CDR3 consists of 16 residues. The CDR3 DNA reads as TGTGCCAGTACCTCAACCATCAGGGGGCCTGGAAACACCATATATTTT. Translating it yields CASTSTIRGPGNTIYF.

The J gene is TRBJ2-7, the V gene TRBV12-3 or TRBV12-4, with D possibly being TRBD1 (5 bases). The V gene lost 2 bases and the J gene lost 2 bases, with 16 bases spanning the gap. This CDR3 comprises 16 residues. DNA of the CDR3: TGTGCCAGCAGTTTATCGCCAGGGATGGCAGCCTACGAGCAGTACTTC. Its protein product is CASSLSPGMAAYEQYF.